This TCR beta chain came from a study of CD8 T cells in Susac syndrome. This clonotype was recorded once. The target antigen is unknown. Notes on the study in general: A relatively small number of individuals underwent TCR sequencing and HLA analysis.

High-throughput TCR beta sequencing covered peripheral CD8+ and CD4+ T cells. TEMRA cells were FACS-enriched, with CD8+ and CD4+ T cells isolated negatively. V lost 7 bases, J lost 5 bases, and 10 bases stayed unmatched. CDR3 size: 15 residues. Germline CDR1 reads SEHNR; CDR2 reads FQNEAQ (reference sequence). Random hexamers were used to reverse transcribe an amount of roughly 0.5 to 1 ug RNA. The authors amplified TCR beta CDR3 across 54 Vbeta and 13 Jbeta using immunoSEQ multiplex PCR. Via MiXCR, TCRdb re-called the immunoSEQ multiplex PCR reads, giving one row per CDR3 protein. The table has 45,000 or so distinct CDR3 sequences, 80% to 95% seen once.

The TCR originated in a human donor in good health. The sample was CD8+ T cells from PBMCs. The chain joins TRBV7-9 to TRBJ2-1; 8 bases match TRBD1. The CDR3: CASTSSGQVDNEQFF. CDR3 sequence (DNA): TGTGCCAGCACGAGTTCGGGACAGGTCGACAATGAGCAGTTCTTC. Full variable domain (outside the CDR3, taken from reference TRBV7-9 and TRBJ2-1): DTGVSQNPRHKITKRGQNVTFRCDPISEHNRLYWYRQTLGQGPEFLTYFQNEAQLEKSRLLSDRFSAERPKGSFSTLEIQRTEQGDSAMYLCASTSSGQVDNEQFFGPGTRLTVL.